This TCR beta chain was sequenced during a study of Ad26.COV2.S vaccination and SARS-CoV-2 variants. The method was immunoSEQ multiplex PCR; TCRdb's version includes in-frame clones alone and lacks a portion of them. The table records 250,000 to 300,000 clones, about 90% of them present only once. As for this clone: Its cognate antigen is unknown.

Treatment noted: roughly 19 received Ad26.COV2.S at low or high dose, single or two shots; several received placebo; per-sample allocation not given. The samples were gathered on day 63 after the first injection of vaccine or placebo. An adult of 18-55 years in Boston served as donor. This CDR3 comprises 14 residues. V shed 6 bases and J shed 0 bases, with 12 bases lying between them. Per the germline V gene, CDR1 is LGHDT and CDR2 is YNNKEL (reference sequence). Overall study findings and caveats: The study found higher spike-specific TCR breadth in vaccine than placebo recipients. Substantial breadth was reported for post-vaccination spike-specific CD8+ and CD4+ T cells.

The rearrangement joins TRBV3-1 (or the pseudogene TRBV3-2) to TRBJ2-7, with a weak D call TRBD2 (5 bases). Sequenced here: peripheral blood, sampled in a trial of Ad26.COV2.S vaccine versus placebo. The TCR sequence derives from a person between 18 and 60 years old who received the Ad26.COV2.S COVID-19 vaccine or a placebo. CDR3 coding DNA: TGTGCCAGCAGTCGGAGGACTCACTCCTACGAGCAGTACTTC. Translated, it gives CASSRRTHSYEQYF.